This T cell receptor (beta chain) was observed in a study of CD39 and CD103 CD8 tumor-infiltrating T cells. TCRdb keeps only in-frame clones here, not all; method: immunoSEQ multiplex PCR. The table includes approximately 4,200 clones, around 66% detected once. This clone came up a few times. CDR3 size: 14 residues. Germline assignment: CDR1 SGHTS and CDR2 YDEGEE. The V segment lost 4 bases and the J segment 4 bases; nucleotides outside the gene matches: 8. The TCR comes from a human donor with head and neck squamous cell carcinoma. The V call is TRBV5-8, the J call TRBJ2-7, with 7 bases aligning to TRBD2. Sequencing was carried out using CD8+ T cells sorted from blood. The subset: total memory CD8 T cells (CD45RA-CCR7+/-) from blood or uninvolved lymph node. As DNA, the CDR3 is TGTGCCAGCAGCCCTAGAGCGGGAAGATACGAGCAGTACTTC. Translation gives CASSPRAGRYEQYF.